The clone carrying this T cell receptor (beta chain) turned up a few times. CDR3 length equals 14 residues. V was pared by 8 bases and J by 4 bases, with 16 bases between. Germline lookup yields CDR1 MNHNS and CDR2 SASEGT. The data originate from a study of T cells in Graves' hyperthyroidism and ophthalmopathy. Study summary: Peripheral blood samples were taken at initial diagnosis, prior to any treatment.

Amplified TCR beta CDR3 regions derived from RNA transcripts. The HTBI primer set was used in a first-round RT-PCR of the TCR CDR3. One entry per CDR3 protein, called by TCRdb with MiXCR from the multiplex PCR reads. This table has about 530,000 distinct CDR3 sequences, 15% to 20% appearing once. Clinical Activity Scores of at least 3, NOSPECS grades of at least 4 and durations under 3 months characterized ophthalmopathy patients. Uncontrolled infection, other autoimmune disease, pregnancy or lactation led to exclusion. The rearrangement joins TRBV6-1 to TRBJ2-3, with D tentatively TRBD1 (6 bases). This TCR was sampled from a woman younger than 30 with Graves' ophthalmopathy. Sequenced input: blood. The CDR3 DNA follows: TGTGCCAGCTTGGGGGCAGGCCAGCCAGATACGCAGTATTTT. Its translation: CASLGAGQPDTQYF.